This T cell receptor (beta chain) came from a study of post-analysis software for immune sequencing data. Study as a whole: Relapsing-remitting, secondary progressive and progressive-relapsing multiple sclerosis courses were included. Study findings and constraints: Among 5 or 6 TRBV segments more frequent in patients than controls were TRBV5-6, TRBV5-1 and TRBV20-1.

CDR3 size: 14 residues. With V trimmed by 6 bases and J by 1 base, 4 bases remained unmatched. CDR1 and CDR2 (germline): SQVTM, ANQGSEA. The authors incorporated unique molecular identifiers into the TCR beta cDNA libraries. In TCRdb, the PCR reads were re-called with MiXCR into one record per CDR3 protein. The data hold 750,000 to 950,000 distinct CDR3 sequences, with 35% to 55% observed a single time. There are a few counts of this clonotype. Its antigen remains unidentified. The material sequenced was blood. The receptor was isolated from a girl between 10 and 17 years old with multiple sclerosis. The rearrangement joins TRBV29-1 to TRBJ2-3; 10 nucleotides line up with TRBD2. The CDR3 reads CSVIAGGRTDTQYF. The CDR3 nucleotides are TGCAGCGTGATAGCGGGAGGACGCACAGATACGCAGTATTTT.